This T cell receptor (beta chain) was observed in a study of T cell clonality in common variable immunodeficiency. General study points: Common variable immunodeficiency TCR beta sequences reportedly had fewer deletions and N-nucleotide insertions.

Data came from immunoSEQ multiplex PCR; TCRdb stores just in-frame clones and leaves some out. The sample contains about 52,000 clones, none of them singletons. V dropped 1 base and J dropped 3 bases, with 12 bases sitting between them. CDR1 and CDR2 from the germline V gene are SGHTA and FQGNSA. The CDR3 runs to 15 residues. Donors gave 5 to 8 ml heparinized peripheral whole blood. This clone was recorded many times. Its antigen is unknown. Read sequence stops 3 residues before the CDR3 end, and the germline J gene provides the missing end. The chain couples TRBV7-2 to TRBJ2-5; D possibly corresponds to TRBD2 (6 bases). This sequence was found in a person aged 18-70 years in good health. The sample comprised peripheral blood mononuclear cells. The covered CDR3 bases are TGTGCCAGCAGCTTAGGATGGGGGGTAAAAGAGACC. Its translation is CASSLGWGVKET. Given in full, the CDR3 is CASSLGWGVKETQYF.